Listed here are 16 T cell receptor beta chains from one sample, sequenced in a study. TCRdb re-derived calls from the reads in MiXCR, one entry per CDR3 protein. The top ten hold about 17% of the sample, which has about 1,400 distinct CDR3 sequences, 15% to 20% seen once. The material sequenced was CD8+ T cells (not recorded whether cultured). The origin of the receptors is a female donor.

In its sample, this clonotype is large. The chain employs TRBV20-1 and TRBJ2-7; TRBD1 agrees at 8 bases. V was pared by 2 bases and J by 4 bases, with 7 bases of the junction left unmatched. CDR3 length equals 14 residues. CDR1 and CDR2 from the germline V gene are DFQATT and SNEGSKA (reference sequence). The CDR3 sequence: CSARPGQGIYEQYF. CDR3 nucleotide sequence: TGCAGTGCTAGACCAGGACAGGGAATTTACGAGCAGTACTTC.

This clonotype is classed as large. The V and J genes are TRBV20-1 and TRBJ2-2; D possibly corresponds to TRBD2 (5 bases). This CDR3 comprises 15 residues. Germline-derived CDR1 and CDR2 are DFQATT and SNEGSKA (reference sequence). V lost 6 bases, J lost 3 bases, and 17 bases lay in between. The CDR3: CSAQEGRGDTGELFF. Written as DNA, the CDR3 is TGCAGTGCCCAAGAGGGTCGCGGAGACACCGGGGAGCTGTTTTTT.

This clonotype is medium-sized. The V gene is TRBV19, the J gene TRBJ2-6; perhaps D is TRBD1 or TRBD2 (5 bases each). With 5 bases removed from V and 0 bases from J, the gap between germline ends came to 11 bases. Germline V gives CDR1 LNHDA, CDR2 SQIVND (reference sequence). The CDR3 runs 16 residues. The CDR3 here is CASSRDPSSGANVLTF. The CDR3, as DNA: TGTGCCAGTAGTCGGGACCCGAGCTCTGGGGCCAACGTCCTGACTTTC. Variable domain in full (rest from reference TRBV19 and TRBJ2-6): DGGITQSPKYLFRKEGQNVTLSCEQNLNHDAMYWYRQDPGQGLRLIYYSQIVNDFQKGDIAEGYSVSREKKESFPLTVTSAQKNPTAFYLCASSRDPSSGANVLTFGAGSRLTVL.

Comment on this clonotype: A read error is possible here, since a much larger clone lies one base away. V gene TRBV14 combines with J gene TRBJ2-1; perhaps TRBD1 as D (5 bases). The germline V gene has CDR1 SGHDN and CDR2 FVKESK. CDR3 length equals 12 residues. The CDR3 spells CVSRYQGGEQFF. Written as DNA, the CDR3 is TGTGTCAGCAGATACCAGGGTGGAGAGCAGTTCTTC.

In its sample, this clonotype ranks as large. The chain is built from TRBV20-1 and TRBJ1-2; D not resolved. The CDR3 has 10 residues. The germline V and J ends were trimmed by 1 base and 4 bases, with 1 base remaining between them. Per the germline V gene, CDR1 is DFQATT and CDR2 is SNEGSKA (reference sequence). The CDR3 sequence: CSARVYGYTF. For the CDR3, the DNA is TGCAGTGCTAGAGTCTATGGCTACACCTTC.

This clonotype is labeled as large. The CDR3 DNA follows: TGTGCCAGCAGCTTGCTTGGGGCGTACACCGGGGAGCTGTTTTTT. Protein sequence: CASSLLGAYTGELFF. V gene TRBV11-2 combines with J gene TRBJ2-2; D is possibly TRBD1 (5 bases). This CDR3 has 15 amino acids. Germline V gene sequence: CDR1 SGHAT, CDR2 FQNNGV. V dropped 3 bases and J dropped 3 bases, with 11 bases sitting between them.

A word on this clonotype: Being one base from a much bigger clone, this may be a read error. This chain uses TRBV28 with TRBJ2-5, with 7 bases that match TRBD1. CDR1 is MDHEN and CDR2 is SYDVKM in the germline V gene. The CDR3 covers 16 residues. Written as DNA, the CDR3 is TGTGCCAGCAGTCGACTCCTGGGACAGCGTCAAGGGACCCAGTACTTC. Its protein product is CASSRLLGQRQGTQYF.

Within the sample, this clonotype is medium-sized. The junction shows a germline mismatch at one end, possibly a read error. The J gene is TRBJ2-5, the V gene TRBV25-1; D perhaps matches TRBD1 (6 bases). The CDR3 length is 15 residues. Germline CDR1 reads MGHDK; CDR2 reads SYGVNS. The chain's CDR3 is CASRDGGQIDETQHF. The CDR3 nucleotides read TGTGCCAGCAGAGACGGAGGACAGATCGACGAGACCCAGCACTTC.

About this clonotype itself: A junction end diverges from the germline sequence, so it may reflect a read error. This chain links TRBV20-1 with TRBJ2-7; D gene ambiguous. The CDR3 extends over 14 amino acids. CDR1 is DFQATT and CDR2 is SNEGSKA in the germline V gene (reference sequence). The CDR3 nucleotides are TGCATTGCTAGAGACATCGAGATAGCCTACGAGCAGTACTTC. It translates to CIARDIEIAYEQYF.

This clonotype is classed as medium-sized. The CDR3 here is CSAPRTGSNEQFF. For the CDR3, the DNA is TGCAGTGCTCCCAGGACAGGGTCCAATGAGCAGTTCTTC. The rearrangement links TRBV20-1 to TRBJ2-1; 8 bases line up with TRBD1. The CDR3 totals 13 residues. CDR1 DFQATT and CDR2 SNEGSKA come from the germline V gene (reference sequence). V shed 5 bases and J 6 bases; nucleotides not matched to a gene: 6.

This clonotype is classed as medium-sized. A much larger clone lies one base from this, so it may be a read error. The chain joins TRBV9 to TRBJ2-5, with 10 bases fitting TRBD1. The CDR3 has 16 amino acids. The V segment lost 3 bases and the J segment 9 bases; nucleotides outside the gene matches: 14. Germline CDR1 reads SGDLS; CDR2 reads YYNGEE. As DNA, the CDR3 is TGTGCCAGCAGCGCAGGACAGGGGGGAGTTTCGGAGGCCCAGTACTTC. This translates into CASSAGQGGVSEAQYF.

In regard to this clonotype: Just one base apart from a much larger clone, this may be a read error. This chain links TRBV10-3 with TRBJ2-2, with D possibly matching TRBD2 (5 bases). From germline, CDR1 is ENHRY and CDR2 SYGVKD. There are 15 residues in the CDR3. The CDR3 reads CAISDSETNTGELLF. The CDR3 DNA reads TGTGCCATCAGTGATTCGGAAACGAACACCGGGGAGCTGCTTTTT.

The rearrangement links TRBV20-1 to TRBJ1-3; 7 bases are a match to TRBD1. Trimming removed 6 bases from V and 4 bases from J; junction bases left unmatched: 9. Germline V gene sequence: CDR1 DFQATT, CDR2 SNEGSKA (reference sequence). The CDR3 totals 14 residues. The CDR3 sequence: CSARGAVIGNTIYF. CDR3 nucleotides: TGCAGTGCCAGGGGGGCGGTGATCGGAAACACCATATATTTT.

Relative to its sample, this clonotype is medium-sized (0.01 to 0.1%). The chain is built from TRBV5-6 and TRBJ2-3, with TRBD1 as a possible D gene (7 bases). There are 17 residues in the CDR3. Trimming cost V 0 bases and J 2 bases, with 16 bases left between them. The germline gives CDR1 SGHDT, CDR2 YYEEEE. The CDR3 region has the DNA TGTGCCAGCAGCTTGGTTGCGGGACAGATAATCACAGATACGCAGTATTTT. Translated: CASSLVAGQIITDTQYF.

This clonotype is large within its sample. A junction boundary mismatches the germline segment, possibly from a read error. V gene TRBV20-1 combines with J gene TRBJ1-3, with TRBD1 as a possible D gene (5 bases). The germline V gene encodes CDR1 DFQATT and CDR2 SNEGSKA (reference sequence). This CDR3 is built from 14 residues. The CDR3 DNA reads as TGCAGTGCCAGAGGGGCGGGGATCGGAAACACCATATATTTT. As protein: CSARGAGIGNTIYF.

Concerning this clonotype itself: Being one base from a much bigger clone, this may be a read error. CDR3 DNA sequence: TGTGCCAGCAGCTTAGATAGCAACTATAGCAATCAGCCCCAGCATTTT. Protein sequence: CASSLDSNYSNQPQHF. The rearrangement links TRBV11-2 to TRBJ1-5, with D uncertain. CDR1 is SGHAT and CDR2 is FQNNGV in the germline V gene. The CDR3 length is 16 residues. The V end lost 0 bases, the J end lost 0 bases, and 9 bases lay between the germline ends. The variable domain in full, completed from reference TRBV11-2 and TRBJ1-5, reads EAGVAQSPRYKIIEKRQSVAFWCNPISGHATLYWYQQILGQGPKLLIQFQNNGVVDDSQLPKDRFSAERLKGVDSTLKIQPAKLEDSAVYLCASSLDSNYSNQPQHFGDGTRLSIL.